By frequency in the sample, the clone carrying this TCR beta chain is medium-sized. The source of the sample is a study of low-dose radiotherapy and immunotherapy resistance in tumors. Study as a whole: While receiving nivolumab 240 mg every two weeks, patients also received ipilimumab 1 mg/kg every six weeks, both intravenously.

Time point: after trial treatment. Treatment noted: LDRT plus nivolumab, ipilimumab, low-dose cyclophosphamide and aspirin (RACIN trial). Primers targeting TRAV and TRBV primed first-strand cDNA, covering alpha and beta chains. Amplification of TCRs used a constant-region primer and V-primer adapter for 20 PCR cycles. TCRdb reprocessed the reads via MiXCR and lists one record per CDR3 protein. The table has about 39,000 distinct CDR3 sequences, around 21% seen once. Germline V gene data show CDR1 as MDHEN and CDR2 as SYDVKM. With 8 bases removed from V and 2 bases from J, the gap between germline ends came to 18 bases. The CDR3 runs 15 residues.

Material: PBMCs, obtained after low-dose radiotherapy plus immunotherapy. This TCR was sampled from a female donor with ovarian cancer. The chain is built from TRBV28 and TRBJ2-5, with a tentative D call TRBD1 (6 bases). CDR3 region: CASSGATIQQETQYF. The CDR3 DNA sequence: TGTGCCAGCTCAGGGGCTACAATTCAACAAGAGACCCAGTACTTC.